This TCR beta chain was retrieved from a study of blood T cell repertoires in COVID-19. Study-level background: There were acute and convalescent COVID-19 samples, and they came from the United States, Italy and Spain. PBMCs, B-cell-depleted T cells, or T cells provided the cDNA or gDNA that made up the material.

Source study methods: Estimates of nucleated cell counts were drawn from the amplification of reference gene primers. The table came from immunoSEQ multiplex PCR; TCRdb's copy has only in-frame clones and leaves some out. From that table come the V and J calls and clone size; the DNA was used to work out D and trimming. The table lists 50,000 to 65,000 clones, approximately 82% of them singletons, with under 8% in the top ten. The germline V and J ends were trimmed by 1 base and 4 bases, with 16 bases remaining between them. CDR3 length equals 16 residues. Germline V lookup: CDR1 KGHSH, CDR2 LQKENI. The gene calls are TRBV18 and TRBJ1-1, with a tentative D call TRBD1 (5 bases). The material sequenced was peripheral blood. This TCR was recovered from a human donor in a cohort sampled during active COVID-19. The CDR3 protein is CASSPLKLGGGTEAFF. CDR3 sequence (DNA): TGTGCCAGCTCACCACTGAAGCTTGGCGGGGGCACTGAAGCTTTCTTT. Filled out from reference TRBV18 and TRBJ1-1, the complete variable domain reads NAGVMQNPRHLVRRRGQEARLRCSPMKGHSHVYWYRQLPEEGLKFMVYLQKENIIDESGMPKERFSAEFPKEGPSILRIQQVVRGDSAAYFCASSPLKLGGGTEAFFGQGTRLTVV.